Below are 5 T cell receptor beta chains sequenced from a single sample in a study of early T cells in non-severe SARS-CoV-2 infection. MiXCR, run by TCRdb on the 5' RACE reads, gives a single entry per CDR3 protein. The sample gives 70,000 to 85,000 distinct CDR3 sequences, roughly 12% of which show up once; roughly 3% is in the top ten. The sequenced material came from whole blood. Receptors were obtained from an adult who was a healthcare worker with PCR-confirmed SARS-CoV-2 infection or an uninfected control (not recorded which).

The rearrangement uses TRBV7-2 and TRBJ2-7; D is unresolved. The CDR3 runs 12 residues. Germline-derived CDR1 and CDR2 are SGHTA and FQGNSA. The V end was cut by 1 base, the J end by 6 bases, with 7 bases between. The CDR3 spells CASSLGLVEQYF. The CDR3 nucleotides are TGTGCCAGCAGCTTAGGATTGGTCGAGCAGTACTTC.

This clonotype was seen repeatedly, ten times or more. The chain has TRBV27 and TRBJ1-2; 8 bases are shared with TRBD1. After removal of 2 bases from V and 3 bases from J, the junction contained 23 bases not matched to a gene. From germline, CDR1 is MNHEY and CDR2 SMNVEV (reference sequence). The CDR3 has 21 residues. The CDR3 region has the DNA TGTGCCAGCAGTTTAAGGGCTGGTTTTGCAGGCAGGGGGCGAAAAGACTATGGCTACACCTTC. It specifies CASSLRAGFAGRGRKDYGYTF.

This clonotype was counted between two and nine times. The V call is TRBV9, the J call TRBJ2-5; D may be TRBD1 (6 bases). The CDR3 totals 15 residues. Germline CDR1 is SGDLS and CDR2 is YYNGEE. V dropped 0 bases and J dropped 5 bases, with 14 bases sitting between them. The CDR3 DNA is TGTGCCAGCAGCGTAGAAGGGGGAACCTGGGAGACCCAGTACTTC. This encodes CASSVEGGTWETQYF.

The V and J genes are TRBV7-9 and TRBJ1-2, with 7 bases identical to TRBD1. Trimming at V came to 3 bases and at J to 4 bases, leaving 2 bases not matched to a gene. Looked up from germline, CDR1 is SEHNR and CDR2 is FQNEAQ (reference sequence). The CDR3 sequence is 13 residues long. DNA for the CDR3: TGTGCCAGCAGCTTGGGACAGCTCTATGGCTACACCTTC. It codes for CASSLGQLYGYTF.

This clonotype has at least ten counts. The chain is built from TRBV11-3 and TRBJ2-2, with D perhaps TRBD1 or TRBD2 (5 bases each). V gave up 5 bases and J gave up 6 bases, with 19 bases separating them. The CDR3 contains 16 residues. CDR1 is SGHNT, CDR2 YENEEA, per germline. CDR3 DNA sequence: TGTGCCAGCAGCCCTGGGGTGGGGCTAGCCGCCGGGGAGCTGTTTTTT. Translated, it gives CASSPGVGLAAGELFF.